This passage covers 6 T cell receptor beta chains from one sample sequenced in a study of vaccination and CD4 T cells after COVID-19. Documented treatment: approximately 10-day PBMC culture with coronavirus spike peptide pools or control peptides (ViraFEST assay). Their antigens remain unidentified. With the Oncomine TCR Beta short-read assay, DNA from cultured CD4+ T cells was sequenced. TCRdb reprocessed the PCR reads with MiXCR, giving one entry per CDR3 protein. Among under 15,000 distinct CDR3 sequences listed, roughly 36% were seen once. Sequencing was performed on cultured CD4+ T cells from blood. These TCRs come from a human donor with COVID-19.

The J gene is TRBJ2-2, the V gene TRBV5-4; either TRBD1 or TRBD2 may supply D (5 bases each). The CDR3 covers 16 residues. Trimming removed 4 bases from V and 3 bases from J, with 16 bases in between. CDR1 is SGHNT, CDR2 YYREEE, per germline (reference sequence). This CDR3 is CASSLRWGYDTGELFF. CDR3 bases: TGTGCCAGCAGCCTTCGTTGGGGGTACGACACCGGGGAGCTGTTTTTT.

The J gene is TRBJ2-4, the V gene TRBV11-2, with 8 bases that match TRBD2. The CDR3 has 16 residues. The J segment lost 4 bases and the V segment lost 3 bases, leaving 8 bases of the junction unmatched. CDR1 and CDR2 (germline): SGHAT, FQNNGV. The CDR3 nucleotides read TGTGCCAGCAGCTTTCCAACGGGGGGGGAAAAAAACATTCAGTACTTC. Translation: CASSFPTGGEKNIQYF.

The V call is TRBV6-1, the J call TRBJ1-4; TRBD1 agrees at 7 bases. The CDR3 has 15 residues. Germline CDR1 and CDR2: MNHNS and SASEGT. The V gene end was trimmed by 6 bases and the J gene end by 1 base; junction bases not matched to a gene: 5. Here the CDR3 reads CASRRQGGTNEKLFF. DNA for the CDR3: TGTGCCAGCAGACGACAGGGAGGAACTAATGAAAAACTGTTTTTT.

This clonotype showed up just a few times. The chain has TRBV29-1 and TRBJ1-5; tentative D call: TRBD1 (5 bases). V was clipped by 6 bases and J by 4 bases, with 13 bases between them. The germline gives CDR1 SQVTM, CDR2 ANQGSEA. The CDR3 extends over 13 amino acids. As DNA, the CDR3 is TGCAGCGTGCAGGGAGGATTTAATCAGCCCCAGCATTTT. This codes for CSVQGGFNQPQHF.

The rearrangement joins TRBV10-1 to TRBJ1-4; D remains unclear. Germline V CDR1 and CDR2: WNHNN, SYGVQD (reference sequence). The CDR3 spans 13 residues. With 6 bases removed from V and 3 bases from J, the gap between germline ends came to 8 bases. CDR3 loop: CASSRQANEKLFF. In DNA, the CDR3 is TGCGCCAGCAGCCGACAAGCTAATGAAAAACTGTTTTTT.

This clonotype has just a few counts. The J gene is TRBJ1-6, the V gene TRBV20-1, with 12 bases fitting TRBD1. CDR3 length: 16 residues. The V gene's germline CDR1 is DFQATT and CDR2 SNEGSKA (reference sequence). The trim removed 5 bases at V and 8 bases at J, leaving 10 bases unmatched. As DNA, the CDR3 is TGCAGTGCTTATACCGGGACAGGGGGCCCCGATTCACCCCTCCACTTT. As protein: CSAYTGTGGPDSPLHF.